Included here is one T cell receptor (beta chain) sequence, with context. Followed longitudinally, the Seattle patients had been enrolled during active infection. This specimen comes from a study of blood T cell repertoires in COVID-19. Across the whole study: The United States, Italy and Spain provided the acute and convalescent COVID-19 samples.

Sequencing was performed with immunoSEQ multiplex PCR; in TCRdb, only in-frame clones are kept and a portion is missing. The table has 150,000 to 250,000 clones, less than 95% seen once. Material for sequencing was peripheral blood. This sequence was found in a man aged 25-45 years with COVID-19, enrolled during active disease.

In nucleotides, the CDR3 is TGTGCCAGCGGACACAACTATGGCTACACCTTC. As protein: CASGHNYGYTF. The chain combines TRBV25-1 with TRBJ1-2; possible D gene TRBD1, 5 bases. The V end was cut by 8 bases, the J end by 2 bases, with 6 bases between. Per the germline V gene, CDR1 is MGHDK and CDR2 is SYGVNS. The CDR3 spans 11 residues.